Listed here are 11 T cell receptor beta chains from one sample, sequenced in a study of tumor-infiltrating lymphocytes in primary liver carcinoma. Making TCR beta cDNA involved approximately 0.5 ug total RNA and a constant-region primer. Modified slightly, ARM-PCR produced TCR beta libraries over three nested multiplex PCR rounds. Rounds one and two of PCR, each of 10 cycles, were primed with TRBV1-TRBV30 forward primers and a C-beta reverse primer. Via MiXCR, TCRdb re-called the multiplex PCR reads, giving one row per CDR3 protein. The profile shows fewer than 400,000 distinct CDR3 sequences, 45% to 70% of them singletons. Blood RNA was derived from unsorted whole blood, and germline DNA was extracted too. The sequencing sample was made of peripheral blood. Source of these receptors: a woman in her 30s with primary liver carcinoma and hepatitis B virus infection.

The rearrangement uses TRBV29-1 and TRBJ2-1; 10 nucleotides line up with TRBD1. CDR3 size: 19 residues. V shed 0 bases, J shed 6 bases, and the junction held 17 bases outside the gene matches. Germline loops: CDR1 SQVTM, CDR2 ANQGSEA. CDR3 region: CSVEDWRQGAWVRCNEQFF. In nucleotides, the CDR3 is TGCAGCGTTGAAGATTGGAGACAGGGGGCGTGGGTACGGTGCAATGAGCAGTTCTTC.

V gene TRBV11-2 combines with J gene TRBJ2-2; D call uncertain. With 2 bases removed from V and 3 bases from J, the gap between germline ends came to 10 bases. Germline V gene data show CDR1 as SGHAT and CDR2 as FQNNGV. The CDR3 extends over 15 amino acids. In nucleotides, the CDR3 is TGTGCCAGCAGCTTACGGCTCGTGGACACCGGGGAGCTGTTTTTT. This translates into CASSLRLVDTGELFF.

This rearrangement joins TRBV7-9 to TRBJ1-2; D remains unclear. The CDR3 loop spans 14 amino acids. Trimming removed 10 bases at V and 1 base at J, with 16 bases between. Per the germline V gene, CDR1 is SEHNR and CDR2 is FQNEAQ (reference sequence). The CDR3 DNA follows: TGTGCCACCACCACGGGTGGGCTTAACTATGGCTACACCTTC. This encodes CATTTGGLNYGYTF.

As to this clonotype: At one end the junction does not follow the germline gene, possibly because of a read error. This chain uses TRBV6-6 with TRBJ1-1, with D perhaps matching TRBD1 (6 bases). Looked up from germline, CDR1 is MNHNY and CDR2 is SVGAGI (reference sequence). The CDR3 sequence is 12 residues long. The CDR3 nucleotides read TGTGTCAGCAGACAGGTTAGCACTGAAGCTTTCTTT. Its protein product is CVSRQVSTEAFF.

The chain employs TRBV7-9 and TRBJ2-7, with D possibly being TRBD2 (6 bases). Deletions cut 7 bases from V and 1 base from J, with 17 bases between. The CDR3 runs to 15 residues. Germline V gene sequence: CDR1 SEHNR, CDR2 FQNEAQ (reference sequence). As DNA, the CDR3 is TGTGCCAGCACAAATACTGCTAGCGCTTCCTACGAGCAGTACTTC. Translated: CASTNTASASYEQYF.

The rearrangement joins TRBV28 to TRBJ1-1; possible D gene TRBD1, 5 bases. This CDR3 contains 20 residues. V was shortened by 5 bases and J by 0 bases, with 28 bases between the two germline ends. Per the germline V gene, CDR1 is MDHEN and CDR2 is SYDVKM. CDR3 coding DNA: TGTGCCAGCAGTCGGTTTTTAGGGAGGCCGGGTCGGACACTGAACACTGAAGCTTTCTTT. Translated, it gives CASSRFLGRPGRTLNTEAFF.

This chain uses TRBV12-3 or TRBV12-4 with TRBJ1-1; no definite D call. The V end lost 1 base, the J end lost 2 bases, and 11 bases lay between the germline ends. This CDR3 contains 15 residues. CDR3 region: CASSLDGDFNTEAFF. The DNA of the CDR3 is TGTGCCAGCAGTTTAGATGGAGATTTTAACACTGAAGCTTTCTTT.

A note on this clonotype: This may arise from a read error, as a much more abundant clone is one base away. J is TRBJ2-1 and V is TRBV10-3; 9 bases align to TRBD2. CDR3 length: 15 residues. Per the germline V gene, CDR1 is ENHRY and CDR2 is SYGVKD. J lost 4 bases, V lost 5 bases, and 6 bases had no gene match. The CDR3 DNA is TGTGCCATCAGTCTGGGGCTAGCGGGGTACAATGAGCAGTTCTTC. Protein: CAISLGLAGYNEQFF.

Turning to this clonotype: This clone may be a read error of a much larger clone one base away. The rearrangement uses TRBV29-1 and TRBJ2-3; possible D gene TRBD2, 6 bases. The CDR3 covers 15 residues. Trimming removed 8 bases at V and 0 bases at J, with 18 bases between. The germline CDR1 and CDR2 sequences are SQVTM and ANQGSEA. The CDR3 region is CSSTRPEGSTDTQYF. The CDR3 DNA reads TGCAGCTCCACGAGACCGGAGGGTAGCACAGATACGCAGTATTTT.

In its sample, this clonotype was seen a few times. The J gene is TRBJ2-3, the V gene TRBV9, with TRBD2 identical over 8 bases. Trimming took 6 bases from V and 2 from J; bases not matched to a gene: 8. Germline CDR1 SGDLS, CDR2 YYNGEE. The CDR3 runs 15 residues. This CDR3 reads CASTQSSGYTDTQYF. As DNA, the CDR3 is TGTGCCAGCACCCAATCTAGCGGGTACACAGATACGCAGTATTTT.

The rearrangement uses TRBV13 and TRBJ1-1; D is unresolved. V lost 3 bases to trimming and J lost 4 bases, with 6 bases between them. The CDR3 runs to 12 residues. Germline V gives CDR1 PRHDT, CDR2 FYEKMQ (reference sequence). The CDR3 DNA reads as TGTGCCAGCAGCTTTAAACGCACTGAAGCTTTCTTT. This sequence encodes CASSFKRTEAFF.